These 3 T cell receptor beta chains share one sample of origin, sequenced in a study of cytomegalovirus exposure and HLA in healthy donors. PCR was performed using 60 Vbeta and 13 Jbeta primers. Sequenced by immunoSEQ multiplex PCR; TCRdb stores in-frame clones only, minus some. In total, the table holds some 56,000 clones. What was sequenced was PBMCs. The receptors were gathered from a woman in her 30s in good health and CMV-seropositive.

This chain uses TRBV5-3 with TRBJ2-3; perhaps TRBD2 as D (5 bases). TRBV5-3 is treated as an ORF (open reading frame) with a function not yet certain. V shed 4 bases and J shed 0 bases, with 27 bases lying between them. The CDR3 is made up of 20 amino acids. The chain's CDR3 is CARSPGRGFIDVTSTDTQYF. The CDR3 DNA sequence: TGTGCCAGAAGCCCGGGCCGAGGGTTCATAGACGTTACTAGCACAGATACGCAGTATTTT.

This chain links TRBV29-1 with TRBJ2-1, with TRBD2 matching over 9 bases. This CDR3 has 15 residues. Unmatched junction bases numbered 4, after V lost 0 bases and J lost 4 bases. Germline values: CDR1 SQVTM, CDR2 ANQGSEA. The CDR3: CSVEEILAGYNEQFF. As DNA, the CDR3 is TGCAGCGTTGAAGAAATCCTAGCGGGATACAATGAGCAGTTCTTC.

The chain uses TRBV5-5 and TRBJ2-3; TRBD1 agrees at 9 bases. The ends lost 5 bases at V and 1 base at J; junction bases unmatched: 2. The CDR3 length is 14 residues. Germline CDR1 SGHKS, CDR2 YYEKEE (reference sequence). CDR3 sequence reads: CASRRTGGTDTQYF. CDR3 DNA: TGTGCCAGCAGAAGGACAGGGGGCACAGATACGCAGTATTTT.